The present T cell receptor (beta chain) was sequenced within a study of PD-L1 blockade in urothelial cancer. Study context: Peripheral blood specimens exhibited a median yield of about 150,000 T cells.

Time point here: pretreatment peripheral blood. What went into each PCR as a spike was synthetic TCR analog templates. This table comes from immunoSEQ multiplex PCR, and its TCRdb copy is limited to in-frame clones, with some not included. The top ten clones hold approximately 1.7% of a sample with approximately 47,000 clones, around four fifths of them seen once. The TCR sequence derives from a man aged 45 to 65 with urothelial cancer. Sequences were derived from PBMCs, sampled around atezolizumab (anti-PD-L1) treatment.

The CDR3 DNA sequence: TGTGCCAGCAGCCCTCGGGAGAAGTCCTACAATGAGCAGTTCTTC. Translated, it gives CASSPREKSYNEQFF. The genes are TRBV9 and TRBJ2-1, with D possibly matching TRBD2 (6 bases). V was pared by 4 bases and J by 1 base, with 12 bases between. CDR1 and CDR2 from the germline V gene are SGDLS and YYNGEE. This CDR3 is 15 amino acids long. Filled out from reference TRBV9 and TRBJ2-1, the complete variable domain reads DSGVTQTPKHLITATGQRVTLRCSPRSGDLSVYWYQQSLDQGLQFLIQYYNGEERAKGNILERFSAQQFPDLHSELNLSSLELGDSALYFCASSPREKSYNEQFFGPGTRLTVL.